The 21 T cell receptor beta chains below come from one sample, sequenced in a study of shared T cell receptors in the human thymus. The repertoire was sequenced with immunoSEQ multiplex PCR; TCRdb's copy has only in-frame clones and lacks some. Among roughly 710,000 clones, 70% to 90% were seen once, and the ten largest hold roughly 0.01%. These data also featured in a second study, about human thymus T cells.

The sequencing input was thymocytes. These receptors all stem from a girl in the first two years of life with a congenital heart defect.

This chain joins TRBV27 and TRBJ2-1, with TRBD1 identical over 7 bases. The V segment lost 6 bases and the J segment 5 bases; nucleotides outside the gene matches: 13. Germline values: CDR1 MNHEY, CDR2 SMNVEV (reference sequence). This CDR3 comprises 16 residues. The CDR3 here is CASSPRTRDSNNEQFF. CDR3 bases: TGTGCCAGCAGCCCGAGGACTCGGGACAGCAACAATGAGCAGTTCTTC.

The chain couples TRBV5-4 to TRBJ2-5; 12 bases fit TRBD2. The junction had 22 bases not matched to a gene; V was cut back by 6 bases and J by 7 bases. This CDR3 has 19 residues. The germline gives CDR1 SGHNT, CDR2 YYREEE (reference sequence). The CDR3 sequence: CASTKTGTSGGPRVATQYF. CDR3 in DNA: TGTGCCAGCACCAAAACAGGAACTAGCGGGGGGCCCAGGGTTGCGACCCAGTACTTC.

Remarks on this clone: Other DNA sequences in the same sample also yield this CDR3. V gene TRBV20-1 combines with J gene TRBJ1-2; perhaps TRBD1 as D (5 bases). The V gene lost 6 bases and the J gene lost 4 bases, with 9 bases spanning the gap. From germline, CDR1 is DFQATT and CDR2 SNEGSKA (reference sequence). The CDR3 totals 11 residues. CDR3 nucleotides: TGCAGTGCGACCACAGGCTATGGCTACACCTTC. Translating it yields CSATTGYGYTF.

The V gene is TRBV28, the J gene TRBJ2-2; the D gene is possibly TRBD2 (5 bases). The germline V gene encodes CDR1 MDHEN and CDR2 SYDVKM. V gave up 4 bases and J gave up 3 bases, with 36 bases separating them. The CDR3 has 23 residues. The CDR3 is CASSSKAPPLHTDSAVDTGELFF. In nucleotides, the CDR3 is TGTGCCAGCAGTTCCAAGGCCCCACCGCTCCACACGGACTCGGCAGTGGACACCGGGGAGCTGTTTTTT.

The genes are TRBV10-3 and TRBJ1-5; TRBD1 agrees at 8 bases. The J segment lost 2 bases and the V segment lost 0 bases, leaving 12 bases of the junction unmatched. The germline CDR1 and CDR2 sequences are ENHRY and SYGVKD. The CDR3 has 19 residues. CDR3 nucleotide sequence: TGTGCCATCAGTGAGTCTCACGGACAGGGAATTGTTGGCAATCAGCCCCAGCATTTT. This codes for CAISESHGQGIVGNQPQHF.

J is TRBJ1-1 and V is TRBV9; D is uncertain. Germline loops: CDR1 SGDLS, CDR2 YYNGEE. The CDR3 covers 12 residues. Deletions cut 7 bases from V and 7 bases from J, with 14 bases between. The CDR3 loop reads CASGRLGSEAFF. In DNA, the CDR3 is TGTGCCAGCGGGAGGTTGGGAAGTGAAGCTTTCTTT.

The rearrangement uses TRBV14 and TRBJ1-6, with D uncertain. The CDR3 length is 15 residues. Trimming removed 4 bases at V and 9 bases at J, with 16 bases between. Looked up from germline, CDR1 is SGHDN and CDR2 is FVKESK. The CDR3 DNA follows: TGTGCCAGCAGCCCTCGTGACAAACGCTCTTCACCCCTCCACTTT. Translating gives CASSPRDKRSSPLHF.

The chain combines TRBV19 with TRBJ1-5; 8 bases line up with TRBD1. The CDR3 loop spans 13 amino acids. The junction had 2 bases not matched to a gene; V was cut back by 9 bases and J by 1 base. From germline, CDR1 is LNHDA and CDR2 SQIVND (reference sequence). CDR3 coding DNA: TGTGCCAGCCACAGGGGGAGCAATCAGCCCCAGCATTTT. Its protein product is CASHRGSNQPQHF.

The rearrangement links TRBV28 to TRBJ2-2; 8 bases line up with TRBD2. V gave up 5 bases and J gave up 1 base; unmatched junction bases: 6. The CDR3 runs to 16 residues. Germline CDR1 and CDR2: MDHEN and SYDVKM. The CDR3 region has the DNA TGTGCCAGCAGTACCCCGGGGGGGTTGAACACCGGGGAGCTGTTTTTT. This gives the protein CASSTPGGLNTGELFF.

V is TRBV9 and J is TRBJ2-2; 9 bases match TRBD2. With V trimmed by 0 bases and J by 0 bases, 0 bases remained unmatched. Germline CDR1 and CDR2: SGDLS and YYNGEE. This CDR3 has 16 residues. The CDR3 reads CASSVGLAANTGELFF. The CDR3 nucleotides are TGTGCCAGCAGCGTAGGACTAGCGGCGAACACCGGGGAGCTGTTTTTT.

The table lists this clone with a few counts. The chain uses TRBV2 and TRBJ1-2, with D uncertain. V lost 3 bases and J 4 bases, leaving 6 bases between the germline ends. CDR3 length equals 12 residues. CDR1 and CDR2 (germline): SNHLY, FYNNEI. In DNA, the CDR3 is TGTGCCAGCAGTGACTTGTCCTATGGCTACACCTTC. Its protein is CASSDLSYGYTF.

The CDR3 coding sequence is TGTGCCAGCAGCCAATTTTCCCAAGGCCGGACAGCCATACCCTCAACTAATGAAAAACTGTTTTTT. It encodes CASSQFSQGRTAIPSTNEKLFF. The rearrangement joins TRBV16 to TRBJ1-4, with D tentatively TRBD1 (6 bases). Trimming took off 1 base at V and 0 bases at J, with 27 bases between the two ends. CDR3 length equals 22 residues. CDR1 and CDR2 (germline): KGHSY, FQNENV. The complete variable domain, with remaining parts taken from reference TRBV16 and TRBJ1-4, reads GEEVAQTPKHLVRGEGQKAKLYCAPIKGHSYVFWYQQVLKNEFKFLISFQNENVFDETGMPKERFSAKCLPNSPCSLEIQATKLEDSAVYFCASSQFSQGRTAIPSTNEKLFFGSGTQLSVL.

This clone came up once. The CDR3: CASSLDLHPETGMAYEQYF. For the CDR3, the DNA is TGTGCCAGCAGCTTAGATCTTCATCCCGAGACAGGGATGGCCTACGAGCAGTACTTC. This sequence joins TRBV11-3 and TRBJ2-7, with 7 bases lining up with TRBD1. V was clipped by 0 bases and J by 2 bases; unmatched bases: 16. The CDR3 is made up of 19 amino acids. Germline CDR1 is SGHNT and CDR2 is YENEEA.

The V and J genes are TRBV9 and TRBJ2-3; 13 bases are shared with TRBD2. This CDR3 contains 18 residues. CDR1 is SGDLS and CDR2 is YYNGEE in the germline V gene. Trimming cost V 4 bases and J 2 bases; bases outside gene matches: 10. The CDR3 is CASSPGTSGEANTDTQYF. The CDR3 DNA reads TGTGCCAGCAGCCCCGGGACTAGCGGGGAAGCAAACACAGATACGCAGTATTTT.

Turning to this clone: Other DNA sequences of this sample code for an identical CDR3. The chain joins TRBV19 to TRBJ2-7; 7 positions match TRBD1. Germline V gene lookup returns CDR1 LNHDA and CDR2 SQIVND (reference sequence). This CDR3 spans 14 amino acids. The ends lost 9 bases at V and 0 bases at J; junction bases unmatched: 8. The CDR3 region is CASSGQVSSYEQYF. The CDR3 bases are TGTGCCAGCTCCGGACAGGTTAGCTCCTACGAGCAGTACTTC.

The chain is built from TRBV13 and TRBJ2-1, with TRBD2 matching over 15 bases. The CDR3 totals 22 residues. The germline gives CDR1 PRHDT, CDR2 FYEKMQ (reference sequence). V lost 5 bases to trimming and J lost 4 bases; unmatched junction nucleotides: 21. The CDR3 here is CASSPHKGTSGGLTPLYNEQFF. Written as DNA, the CDR3 is TGTGCCAGCAGCCCGCACAAAGGGACTAGCGGGGGGCTCACGCCCCTTTACAATGAGCAGTTCTTC.

About this clone itself: The same CDR3 also results from other DNA sequences found in this sample. The chain links TRBV4-2 to TRBJ1-6; 7 bases match TRBD1. There are 23 residues in the CDR3. The germline V gene has CDR1 LGHNA and CDR2 YNFKEQ. V lost 3 bases, J lost 1 base, and 24 bases stayed unmatched. The chain's CDR3 is CASSQYYLRRQGVSVSYNSPLHF. DNA for the CDR3: TGTGCCAGCAGCCAGTACTACCTCCGGAGGCAGGGGGTATCAGTATCCTATAATTCACCCCTCCACTTT.

Written as DNA, the CDR3 is TGTGCCAGTAGGTTGTTAAGCGTTTACTATGGCTACACCTTC. It is translated as CASRLLSVYYGYTF. The rearrangement joins TRBV2 to TRBJ1-2; no firm D call. In germline, CDR1 is SNHLY, CDR2 FYNNEI. Trimming took 9 bases from V and 3 from J, leaving 17 bases between them. The CDR3 is made up of 14 amino acids.

The table lists this clone with a count of one. This chain uses TRBV4-1 with TRBJ2-1, with TRBD2 matching over 8 bases. The V gene's germline CDR1 is MGHRA and CDR2 YSYEKL. The J segment lost 7 bases and the V segment lost 3 bases, leaving 11 bases of the junction unmatched. The CDR3 is 16 residues long. The CDR3 DNA reads TGCGCCAGCAGCCAGGTAGGGCGGGGGGCCCTAAATGAGCAGTTCTTC. Protein: CASSQVGRGALNEQFF.

The rearrangement joins TRBV28 to TRBJ2-5; D gene unclear. Trimming shortened V by 7 bases and J by 7 bases, and 13 bases separated the two germline ends. CDR3 length equals 12 residues. CDR1 and CDR2 (germline): MDHEN, SYDVKM. The CDR3 nucleotides are TGTGCCAGCAAAGGCGGCCTGGGGACCCAGTACTTC. Translation gives CASKGGLGTQYF.

This chain joins TRBV28 and TRBJ1-2; maybe TRBD1 (5 bases). There are 16 residues in the CDR3. Trimming shortened V by 8 bases and J by 3 bases, and 22 bases separated the two germline ends. The germline V gene encodes CDR1 MDHEN and CDR2 SYDVKM. CDR3 in amino acids: CASGRPRDPPYYGYTF. The CDR3 DNA follows: TGTGCCAGCGGCCGACCCAGGGATCCCCCCTACTATGGCTACACCTTC.